This is a list of T cell receptor beta chains from one sample in a study of beta chain features in type 1 diabetes. Assay used: immunoSEQ multiplex PCR; TCRdb lists only in-frame clones, some missing. Of hundreds of thousands of clones listed, around 15% are singletons. Material for sequencing was naive CD4+ T cells from blood. These receptors originate from a young man with type 1 diabetes. Each CDR3 is given without its conserved first and last residue. The order of the fields is V gene, J gene, CDR3 protein.

v_gene: TRBV25-1; j_gene: TRBJ1-1; CDR3aa: ASSDLPRGAF
v_gene: TRBV28; j_gene: TRBJ2-6; CDR3aa: ASSLPTGSGANVLT
v_gene: TRBV7-9; j_gene: TRBJ1-2; CDR3aa: ASSIHREDGYT
v_gene: TRBV5-6; j_gene: TRBJ2-7; CDR3aa: ASSLAVEQY
v_gene: TRBV18; j_gene: TRBJ1-5; CDR3aa: ASSPSRVAQGVNQPQH
v_gene: TRBV2; j_gene: TRBJ1-1; CDR3aa: ASSAETGSEAF
v_gene: TRBV7-6; j_gene: TRBJ2-1; CDR3aa: ASSTQGVGNEQF
v_gene: TRBV5-1; j_gene: TRBJ2-2; CDR3aa: ASSQQGTANTGELF
v_gene: TRBV5-1; j_gene: TRBJ1-1; CDR3aa: ASSSGSPNTEAF
v_gene: TRBV9; j_gene: TRBJ2-7; CDR3aa: ASSVDVERYEQY
v_gene: TRBV7-2; j_gene: TRBJ2-7; CDR3aa: ASSLDFSQSSYEQY
v_gene: TRBV7-3; j_gene: TRBJ1-6; CDR3aa: ASSSGQGNSPLH
v_gene: TRBV30; j_gene: TRBJ1-5; CDR3aa: AWSGGFNQPQH
v_gene: TRBV29-1; j_gene: TRBJ1-1; CDR3aa: SVELTMNTEAF
v_gene: TRBV18; j_gene: TRBJ2-7; CDR3aa: ASSPDLTLTNEQY
v_gene: TRBV30; j_gene: TRBJ2-7; CDR3aa: AWTVYGGQGVGEQY
v_gene: TRBV6-5; j_gene: TRBJ2-7; CDR3aa: ASRDRGVSYEQY
v_gene: TRBV5-1; j_gene: TRBJ2-1; CDR3aa: ASLEGGRPSEQF
v_gene: TRBV10-3; j_gene: TRBJ2-7; CDR3aa: AISGGYEQY
v_gene: TRBV18; j_gene: TRBJ1-1; CDR3aa: ASSPLAGTGGNTEAF
v_gene: TRBV28; j_gene: TRBJ1-2; CDR3aa: ASGTTAQNYGYT
v_gene: TRBV25-1; j_gene: TRBJ2-7; CDR3aa: ASSDPRTGGYEQY
v_gene: TRBV4-3; j_gene: TRBJ1-6; CDR3aa: ASSQDTGRSSH
v_gene: TRBV30; j_gene: TRBJ2-2; CDR3aa: AWSRDRDNRNTGELF
v_gene: TRBV21-1; j_gene: TRBJ2-7; CDR3aa: ASSKKAQGPYEQY
v_gene: TRBV25-1; j_gene: TRBJ1-1; CDR3aa: ASSAWGSNTEAF
v_gene: TRBV7-9; j_gene: TRBJ2-7; CDR3aa: ASSPTGIEQY
v_gene: TRBV5-1; j_gene: TRBJ2-3; CDR3aa: ASSYGLAGVGADTQY